This T cell receptor (beta chain) was identified during a study of T cell responses to AZD1222 COVID-19 vaccine. Clones were sequenced by immunoSEQ multiplex PCR, and TCRdb holds only the in-frame ones, with some missing. The sample holds around 130,000 clones, 80% to 90% seen once. As regards this clone: The antigen remains undetermined.

This CDR3 contains 15 residues. Regarding the study as a whole: The CD4 TCRs associated with vaccination extended across spike and predominated at 160-218 and 743-854.

The V call is TRBV21-1, the J call TRBJ1-1. TRBV21-1 is labeled a pseudogene. The TCR was taken from an adult in good health. The material was peripheral blood, obtained on day 0 of AZD1222 vaccination. The chain's CDR3 is CASSDTRSFNTEAFF. CDR3 bases: TGTGCCAGCAGCGATACGCGCAGTTTCAACACTGAAGCTTTCTTT.